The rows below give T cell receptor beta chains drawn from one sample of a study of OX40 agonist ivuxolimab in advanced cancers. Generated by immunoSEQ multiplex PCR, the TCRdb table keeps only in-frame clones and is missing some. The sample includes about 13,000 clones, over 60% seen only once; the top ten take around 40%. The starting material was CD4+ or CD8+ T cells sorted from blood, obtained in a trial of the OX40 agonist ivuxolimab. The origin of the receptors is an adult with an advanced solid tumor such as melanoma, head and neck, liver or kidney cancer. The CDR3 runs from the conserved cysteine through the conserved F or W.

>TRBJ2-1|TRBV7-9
CASSPGLAGSSYNEQFF
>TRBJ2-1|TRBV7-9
CASSYLDNEQFF
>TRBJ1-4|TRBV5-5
CASSLARWSTNEKLFF
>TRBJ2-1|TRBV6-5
CASSYGTGIDNEQFF
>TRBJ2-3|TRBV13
CASSLSDRVTDTQYF
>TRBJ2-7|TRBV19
CASSTGPLTSPYEQYF
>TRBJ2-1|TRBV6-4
CASSEDGTSGYNEQFF
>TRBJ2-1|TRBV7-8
CASSLQGAGEQFF
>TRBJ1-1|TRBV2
CASCPNRDLTEAFF
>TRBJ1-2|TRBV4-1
CASSQTLVSLPFYGYTF
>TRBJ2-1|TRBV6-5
CASSPSVGSYNEQFF
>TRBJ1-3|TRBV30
CAWSVRSSGNTIYF
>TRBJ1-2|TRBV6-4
CASSDSSNYGYTF
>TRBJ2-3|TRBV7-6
CASSWTSGSTDTQYF
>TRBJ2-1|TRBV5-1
CASSLVGGLVFGAYNEQFF
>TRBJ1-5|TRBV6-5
CASSEAEIQPQHF
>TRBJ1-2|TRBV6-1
CASSPQGGSYGYTF
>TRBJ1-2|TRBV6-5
CASSVSQAAYGYTF
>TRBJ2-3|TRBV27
CASSLRGQGATDTQYF
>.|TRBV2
CASSWGQGVYEQYF
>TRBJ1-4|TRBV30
CAWNRGLNEKLFF
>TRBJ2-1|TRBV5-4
CASSHGTSGRPFNEQFF
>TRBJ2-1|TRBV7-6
CASSWTTSGKRDEQFF
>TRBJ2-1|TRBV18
CASSPSGSPYNEQFF
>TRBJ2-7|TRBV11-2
CASSSIDRVAPYEQYF
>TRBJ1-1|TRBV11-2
CASSEWTGLNTEAFF
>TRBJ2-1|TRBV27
CASRPRLAMEQFF
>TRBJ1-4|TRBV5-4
CASSLRASTEEEKLFF
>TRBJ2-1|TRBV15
CATSRDYEQFF
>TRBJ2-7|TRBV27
CASSTTSGKTEQYF
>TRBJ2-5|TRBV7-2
CASSPQASGKGTQYF
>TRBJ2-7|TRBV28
CASSFIQFEGGNEQYF
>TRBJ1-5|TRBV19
CASSTQGYNQPQHF
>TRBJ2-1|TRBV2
CASSRRSPQSSNEQFF
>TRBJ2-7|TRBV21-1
CASSPLGPYYFYEQYF
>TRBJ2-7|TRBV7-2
CASSLALRGYEQYF
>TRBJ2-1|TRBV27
CASSRTGADEQFF
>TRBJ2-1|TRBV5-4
CASSLRTKYNEQFF
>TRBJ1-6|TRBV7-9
CASSSTLKDRNSPLHF
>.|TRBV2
CASTAIEVASYEQYF